These 27 T cell receptor beta chains share one sample of origin, sequenced in a study of blood T cells in healthy people across ages. Then a second PCR, running roughly 7 to 11 cycles, was carried out with a sample-barcoded 5' primer and a J-beta primer mix. Using its own MiXCR run on the 5' RACE reads, TCRdb lists one record per CDR3 protein. Of roughly 2 million distinct CDR3 sequences in the sample, about 49% were seen once. The sequencing sample was made of blood. The receptors here all came from a woman aged 40 to 50 in good health.

The table lists this clonotype with a few counts. The CDR3 reads CASSSPTGLRGANVLTF. The CDR3 DNA sequence: TGTGCCAGCAGCTCCCCGACAGGGTTAAGGGGGGCCAACGTCCTGACTTTC. The chain recombines TRBV7-2 with TRBJ2-6; 7 nucleotides match TRBD1. Per germline, CDR1 SGHTA and CDR2 FQGNSA. The CDR3 is 17 residues long. The V gene end was trimmed by 4 bases and the J gene end by 4 bases; junction bases not matched to a gene: 10. The variable domain in full, completed from reference TRBV7-2 and TRBJ2-6, reads GAGVSQSPSNKVTEKGKDVELRCDPISGHTALYWYRQSLGQGLEFLIYFQGNSAPDKSGLPSDRFSAERTGGSVSTLTIQRTQQEDSAVYLCASSSPTGLRGANVLTFGAGSRLTVL.

This sequence joins TRBV5-1 and TRBJ2-1, with 10 nucleotides matching TRBD1. Germline CDR1 reads SGHRS; CDR2 reads YFSETQ. There are 15 residues in the CDR3. V shed 4 bases and J 6 bases; nucleotides not matched to a gene: 7. The CDR3 is CASSIPWTGGNEQFF. CDR3 DNA sequence: TGCGCCAGCAGCATCCCTTGGACAGGGGGCAATGAGCAGTTCTTC. The full variable domain, its missing parts supplied by reference TRBV5-1 and TRBJ2-1, is KAGVTQTPRYLIKTRGQQVTLSCSPISGHRSVSWYQQTPGQGLQFLFEYFSETQRNKGNFPGRFSGRQFSNSRSEMNVSTLELGDSALYLCASSIPWTGGNEQFFGPGTRLTVL.

The chain recombines TRBV4-3 with TRBJ2-5, with D unclear. Trimming removed 2 bases from V and 2 bases from J, with 9 bases in between. Germline-derived CDR1 and CDR2 are LGHNA and YSLEER. The CDR3 has 14 amino acids. The CDR3 sequence: CASSQRAEQETQYF. In nucleotides, the CDR3 is TGCGCCAGCAGCCAAAGGGCGGAGCAAGAGACCCAGTACTTC.

The chain recombines TRBV6-1 with TRBJ2-7, with D perhaps TRBD2 (5 bases). The V gene lost 8 bases and the J gene lost 2 bases, with 10 bases spanning the gap. CDR3 length: 12 residues. Germline CDR1 reads MNHNS; CDR2 reads SASEGT. CDR3 in amino acids: CASVGLPYEQYF. Written as DNA, the CDR3 is TGTGCCAGCGTTGGACTTCCCTACGAGCAGTACTTC.

V usage is TRBV4-2 and J usage is TRBJ2-3, with TRBD1 matching 9 bases. The ends lost 4 bases at V and 4 bases at J; junction bases unmatched: 12. This CDR3 region has 17 residues. Germline V gene data show CDR1 as LGHNA and CDR2 as YNFKEQ. The CDR3: CASSRGEGTGSPDTQYF. CDR3 bases: TGTGCCAGCAGCCGGGGAGAAGGGACAGGGTCCCCAGATACGCAGTATTTT.

This clonotype appeared a few times. The chain joins TRBV29-1 to TRBJ1-4; TRBD1 might be the D (5 bases). Germline V CDR1 and CDR2: SQVTM, ANQGSEA. This CDR3 is 14 amino acids long. V was trimmed by 4 bases and J by 3 bases, leaving 12 bases between them. CDR3 sequence: CSVGGSGANEKLFF. The CDR3 DNA sequence: TGCAGCGTTGGGGGATCGGGGGCTAATGAAAAACTGTTTTTT.

In nucleotides, the CDR3 is TGTGCCAGCAGCATTGGGGCTAGCAACCGCCAAGAGACCCAGTACTTC. Amino acids: CASSIGASNRQETQYF. This chain joins TRBV5-5 and TRBJ2-5; D possibly uses TRBD1 or TRBD2 (5 bases each). Germline V lookup: CDR1 SGHKS, CDR2 YYEKEE (reference sequence). V lost 4 bases and J 1 base, leaving 17 bases between the germline ends. The CDR3 has 16 amino acids. Looking up the rest from reference TRBV5-5 and TRBJ2-5 gives the full variable domain: DAGVTQSPTHLIKTRGQQVTLRCSPISGHKSVSWYQQVLGQGPQFIFQYYEKEERGRGNFPDRFSARQFPNYSSELNVNALLLGDSALYLCASSIGASNRQETQYFGPGTRLLVL.

The gene calls are TRBV5-1 and TRBJ2-6; D remains unclear. Deletions cut 0 bases from V and 0 bases from J, with 13 bases between. CDR3 length: 18 residues. In germline, CDR1 is SGHRS, CDR2 YFSETQ. The CDR3 DNA follows: TGCGCCAGCAGCTTGGGCCTCCGACGTAGCTCTGGGGCCAACGTCCTGACTTTC. This encodes CASSLGLRRSSGANVLTF.

About this clonotype: At one end, the junction sequence differs from germline, possibly due to a read error. V usage is TRBV18 and J usage is TRBJ2-5; 9 nucleotides match TRBD1. The CDR3 has 14 residues. In germline, CDR1 is KGHSH, CDR2 LQKENI. CDR3 DNA sequence: TGCGCCAGCTCACCACTGGCGACAGGGGGGGAGCAGTACTTC. Translated: CASSPLATGGEQYF.

J is TRBJ2-7 and V is TRBV29-1, with D possibly being TRBD2 (5 bases). Germline CDR1 SQVTM, CDR2 ANQGSEA. V lost 7 bases and J 3 bases, leaving 10 bases between the germline ends. The CDR3 is 11 residues long. The CDR3 nucleotides read TGCAGCGGTGTAGCGAACTACGAGCAGTACTTC. As protein: CSGVANYEQYF.

The chain has TRBV7-2 and TRBJ2-2; D is perhaps TRBD2 (5 bases). Germline V gene sequence: CDR1 SGHTA, CDR2 FQGNSA. V lost 2 bases, J lost 7 bases, and 20 bases lay in between. The CDR3 extends over 17 amino acids. This CDR3 reads CASSLTEPGSRSGELFF. CDR3 coding DNA: TGTGCCAGCAGCTTAACGGAACCGGGATCAAGAAGCGGGGAGCTGTTTTTT.

In this sample, this clonotype turned up a few times. The rearrangement uses TRBV20-1 and TRBJ1-2; the D gene is possibly TRBD1 (5 bases). The CDR3 runs to 13 residues. Trimming removed 5 bases at V and 5 bases at J, with 15 bases between. Germline V gene lookup returns CDR1 DFQATT and CDR2 SNEGSKA (reference sequence). CDR3 sequence reads: CSAPLPRGYGYTF. CDR3 in DNA: TGCAGTGCTCCTCTTCCCCGGGGGTATGGCTACACCTTC.

This chain links TRBV7-9 with TRBJ2-1; D uncertain. Germline V lookup: CDR1 SEHNR, CDR2 FQNEAQ (reference sequence). The ends were cut back, 7 bases at V and 7 bases at J, with 17 bases in the middle. This CDR3 region has 14 residues. The CDR3 here is CASTLSEGLNEQFF. Here the CDR3 DNA reads TGTGCCAGCACCTTGAGCGAAGGGCTTAATGAGCAGTTCTTC.

This clonotype has only a few counts. The chain employs TRBV6-1 and TRBJ2-7; D tentatively reads TRBD1 or TRBD2 (5 bases each). CDR3 size: 13 residues. Germline CDR1 is MNHNS and CDR2 is SASEGT. Deletions cut 2 bases from V and 6 bases from J, with 11 bases between. Written as DNA, the CDR3 is TGTGCCAGCAGTGAAATTGTGGGGACCGAGCAGTACTTC. Translated: CASSEIVGTEQYF.

CDR3 sequence (DNA): TGCAGTGCTAGACGCCCGGGGGGATTGGGCAATCAGCCCCAGCATTTT. Translation: CSARRPGGLGNQPQHF. The J gene is TRBJ1-5, the V gene TRBV20-1; possibly TRBD1 for D (5 bases). The germline gives CDR1 DFQATT, CDR2 SNEGSKA (reference sequence). V lost 2 bases, J lost 2 bases, and 16 bases lay in between. CDR3 length: 16 residues.

The chain is built from TRBV24-1 and TRBJ2-4, with TRBD1 matching 10 bases. V shed 3 bases, J shed 0 bases, and the junction held 4 bases outside the gene matches. From germline, CDR1 is KGHDR and CDR2 SFDVKD. The CDR3 loop spans 17 amino acids. The CDR3 reads CATSDGTGVVAKNIQYF. The CDR3 nucleotides read TGTGCCACCAGTGATGGGACAGGGGTCGTAGCCAAAAACATTCAGTACTTC.

The chain has TRBV4-3 and TRBJ1-2; 8 bases are a match to TRBD1. V gave up 2 bases and J gave up 3 bases; unmatched junction bases: 8. Per the germline V gene, CDR1 is LGHNA and CDR2 is YSLEER. The CDR3 runs 16 residues. The CDR3 DNA sequence: TGCGCCAGCAGCCAATCGGGACAGGCCCTATACTATGGCTACACCTTC. It yields the protein CASSQSGQALYYGYTF.

The chain uses TRBV4-2 and TRBJ2-1; 11 nucleotides line up with TRBD2. CDR1 is LGHNA, CDR2 YNFKEQ, per germline. There are 16 residues in the CDR3. With V trimmed by 6 bases and J by 5 bases, 9 bases remained unmatched. The chain's CDR3 is CASSEFGTSGNNEQFF. The CDR3 DNA reads TGTGCCAGCAGTGAATTCGGGACTAGCGGAAACAATGAGCAGTTCTTC.

On this clonotype: At one of its ends the junction is not consistent with the germline gene, which may arise from a read error. CDR3 DNA sequence: TGCAGCGTTGCTCTCGATAGGGTCAGGGGAGAGGCCCAGTACTTC. Amino acid sequence: CSVALDRVRGEAQYF. The chain joins TRBV29-1 to TRBJ2-5, with TRBD1 as a possible D gene (6 bases). In germline, CDR1 is SQVTM, CDR2 ANQGSEA. The CDR3 consists of 15 residues.

V and J are TRBV3-1 and TRBJ2-3, with 8 bases fitting TRBD2. The germline gives CDR1 LGHDT, CDR2 YNNKEL (reference sequence). The CDR3 contains 15 residues. The trim removed 4 bases at V and 0 bases at J, leaving 3 bases unmatched. The CDR3, as DNA: TGTGCCAGCAGCCGGCAGCGGGGGAGCACAGATACGCAGTATTTT. Protein: CASSRQRGSTDTQYF.

This clonotype was counted many times. V usage is TRBV7-2 and J usage is TRBJ1-2; D call uncertain. V gave up 1 base and J gave up 7 bases, with 4 bases separating them. The CDR3 consists of 11 residues. Germline CDR1 reads SGHTA; CDR2 reads FQGNSA. CDR3 residues: CASSLVGGYTF. The CDR3 DNA reads as TGTGCCAGCAGCTTAGTCGGTGGCTACACCTTC.

This chain uses TRBV11-2 with TRBJ2-7, with 10 bases fitting TRBD1. The J call may be faulty, since TRBJ2-5 better matches the DNA end. The germline gives CDR1 SGHAT, CDR2 FQNNGV. This CDR3 has 15 residues. CDR3 nucleotides: TGTGCCAGCAGCTTACCCGGGACAGGGGACGAGACCCAGTACTTC. Encoded protein: CASSLPGTGDETQYF.

The chain employs TRBV27 and TRBJ2-7; unclear D gene. CDR3 length: 18 amino acids. Trimming shortened V by 5 bases and J by 6 bases, and 29 bases separated the two germline ends. Germline lookup yields CDR1 MNHEY and CDR2 SMNVEV (reference sequence). The CDR3, as DNA: TGTGCCAGCAGTGCCTTTACGAGCCCTTACACCAATCGAACCGAGCAGTACTTC. It yields the protein CASSAFTSPYTNRTEQYF.

This clonotype has a count of ten or more. This chain connects TRBV7-9 to TRBJ2-1, with TRBD2 as a possible D gene (5 bases). Germline V CDR1 and CDR2: SEHNR, FQNEAQ (reference sequence). V gave up 4 bases and J gave up 1 base, with 8 bases separating them. This CDR3 is 14 amino acids long. CDR3: CASSSRRSYNEQFF. CDR3 sequence (DNA): TGTGCCAGCAGCTCGAGGAGGTCCTACAATGAGCAGTTCTTC.

The V call is TRBV28, the J call TRBJ2-1, with 10 nucleotides matching TRBD2. This CDR3 is built from 13 residues. Germline CDR1 and CDR2: MDHEN and SYDVKM. Trimming took 7 bases from V and 15 from J; bases not matched to a gene: 12. CDR3 protein: CASTPLPSGGPFF. The DNA for the CDR3 is TGTGCCAGCACTCCCCTCCCTAGCGGGGGTCCGTTCTTC.

Written as DNA, the CDR3 is TGTGCCAGCAGCACCCGGAGCTCCTACAATGAGCAGTACTTC. Translated: CASSTRSSYNEQYF. V is TRBV21-1 and J is TRBJ2-1. The last part of the DNA fits TRBJ2-7 better; the J call may be wrong. TRBV21-1 is termed a pseudogene. This CDR3 has 14 residues.

This clonotype was found once. An end of the junction differs from the germline gene, which may be a read error. This rearrangement joins TRBV7-7 to TRBJ2-1; TRBD2 matches at 13 bases. Germline V gives CDR1 SSHAT, CDR2 FNYEAQ (reference sequence). This CDR3 has 16 amino acids. The CDR3 DNA is TGTGCTAGCAGCGGTACTAGCGGGGGGGCCCTCGATGAGCAGTTCTTC. It codes for CASSGTSGGALDEQFF. Supplemented by reference TRBV7-7 and TRBJ2-1, the full variable domain reads GAGVSQSPRYKVTKRGQDVTLRCDPISSHATLYWYQQALGQGPEFLTYFNYEAQPDKSGLPSDRFSAERPEGSISTLTIQRTEQRDSAMYRCASSGTSGGALDEQFFGPGTRLTVL.